This T cell receptor (beta chain) came from a study of T-cell reconstitution after alpha-beta-depleted transplantation in children. Unique molecular identifiers were incorporated when the TCRbeta library was constructed. TCRdb redid the calling of the PCR reads with MiXCR, one entry per CDR3 protein. The data contain about half a million distinct CDR3 sequences, around an eighth of them singletons. A few counts support this clonotype. Germline V gene lookup returns CDR1 SQVTM and CDR2 ANQGSEA. This CDR3 spans 11 amino acids. Trimming removed 4 bases at V and 1 base at J, with 4 bases between. V gene TRBV29-1 combines with J gene TRBJ1-1; D unclear. The sequenced sample was PBMCs from the stem cell graft donor, obtained from the stem cell graft. This receptor was identified in a human donor who donated a stem cell graft to a child with combined immunodeficiency. As DNA, the CDR3 is TGCAGCGTTGCCAAGAACACTGAAGCTTTCTTT. Translated: CSVAKNTEAFF.